Each of the 20 T cell receptor beta chains below was sequenced from the same sample in a study of CD8 T cells in ankylosing spondylitis. TCRdb reprocessed the 5' RACE reads with MiXCR, giving one entry per CDR3 protein. The sample has roughly 670,000 distinct CDR3 sequences, under 20% seen once; the top ten hold 19%. Their cognate antigens are unknown. Study-wide findings and caveats: Characteristic of ankylosing spondylitis blood, it appeared, was a TCR beta motif comprising about 8 highly homologous variants.

The sample consisted of blood, either unsorted or a sorted T cell fraction (not recorded which). The source of these receptors is a male donor with ankylosing spondylitis.

J is TRBJ1-5 and V is TRBV10-2, with D uncertain. V was clipped by 3 bases and J by 4 bases, with 10 bases between them. CDR1 and CDR2 (germline): WSHSY, SAAADI. The CDR3 contains 14 residues. CDR3 residues: CASSERSPNQPQHF. The CDR3 bases are TGCGCCAGCAGTGAAAGGAGTCCGAATCAGCCCCAGCATTTT.

This chain joins TRBV3-1 and TRBJ1-1; the D is unclear. V was pared by 6 bases and J by 4 bases, with 12 bases between. The germline V gene encodes CDR1 LGHDT and CDR2 YNNKEL (reference sequence). The CDR3 sequence is 13 residues long. The CDR3 nucleotides read TGTGCCAGCAGACCCCGGGGTGTCACTGAAGCTTTCTTT. It encodes CASRPRGVTEAFF. The whole variable domain, remainder taken from reference TRBV3-1 and TRBJ1-1, is DTAVSQTPKYLVTQMGNDKSIKCEQNLGHDTMYWYKQDSKKFLKIMFSYNNKELIINETVPNRFSPKSPDKAHLNLHINSLELGDSAVYFCASRPRGVTEAFFGQGTRLTVV.

This clonotype was observed a handful of times. This sequence joins TRBV29-1 and TRBJ2-7; TRBD1 or TRBD2 may be the D gene (6 bases each). CDR1 and CDR2 (germline): SQVTM, ANQGSEA. Between the trimmed V and J ends, which lost 3 bases and 5 bases, there was a span of 11 bases. CDR3 length: 12 residues. CDR3 region: CSVEPGGDEQYF. CDR3 DNA: TGCAGCGTTGAGCCCGGGGGCGACGAGCAGTACTTC.

The rearrangement uses TRBV10-2 and TRBJ1-4; 7 bases match TRBD1. The CDR3 extends over 15 amino acids. CDR1 and CDR2 (germline): WSHSY, SAAADI. V lost 6 bases and J lost 5; bases outside the gene matches: 9. The CDR3 protein is CASRRTGTVNEKLFF. In DNA form, the CDR3 reads TGCGCCAGCAGGCGTACCGGGACAGTAAATGAAAAACTGTTTTTT.

This chain uses TRBV7-2 with TRBJ1-5; D is undetermined. Germline V gives CDR1 SGHTA, CDR2 FQGNSA. V was clipped by 5 bases and J by 5 bases, with 16 bases between them. This CDR3 has 15 residues. For the CDR3, the DNA is TGTGCCAGCAGCAGAGGAGGAGGGCGGGATCAGCCCCAGCATTTT. The encoded protein is CASSRGGGRDQPQHF.

This clonotype turned up a few times. This chain connects TRBV27 to TRBJ1-1; D perhaps matches TRBD1 (5 bases). Germline lookup yields CDR1 MNHEY and CDR2 SMNVEV (reference sequence). The CDR3 loop spans 14 amino acids. Between the trimmed V and J ends, which lost 11 bases and 1 base, there was a span of 17 bases. CDR3 sequence: CAARRGGANTEAFF. CDR3 nucleotides: TGTGCCGCAAGAAGGGGTGGCGCGAACACTGAAGCTTTCTTT.

In its sample, this clonotype was seen a few times. CDR3 bases: TGCAGTGCCTCTAGCGGGAGGGGTACCGGGGAGCTGTTTTTT. As protein: CSASSGRGTGELFF. The chain combines TRBV20-1 with TRBJ2-2; 12 bases are a match to TRBD2. Germline V gene sequence: CDR1 DFQATT, CDR2 SNEGSKA (reference sequence). The CDR3 is 14 residues long. With V trimmed by 6 bases and J by 5 bases, 4 bases remained unmatched.

The V and J genes are TRBV27 and TRBJ2-7; 9 positions match TRBD1. This CDR3 spans 18 amino acids. Germline loops: CDR1 MNHEY, CDR2 SMNVEV (reference sequence). V lost 2 bases and J lost 3; bases outside the gene matches: 14. The CDR3 DNA follows: TGTGCCAGCAGTTTAGGGCCACCGACCGGGACAGGGATCTACGAGCAGTACTTC. Protein sequence: CASSLGPPTGTGIYEQYF.

This clonotype was recorded a few times. The chain has TRBV12-3 or TRBV12-4 and TRBJ1-2, with a possible D match to TRBD1 (5 bases). This CDR3 is built from 13 residues. V lost 8 bases, J lost 5 bases, and 15 bases lay in between. The CDR3 nucleotides are TGTGCCAGCCGACCAACGACAGTTTATGGCTACACCTTC. This gives the protein CASRPTTVYGYTF.

This clonotype has a handful of counts. The V gene is TRBV25-1, the J gene TRBJ1-1; D remains ambiguous. In germline, CDR1 is MGHDK, CDR2 SYGVNS. The CDR3 loop spans 14 amino acids. V dropped 6 bases and J dropped 2 bases, with 13 bases sitting between them. This CDR3 reads CASRKEWGNTEAFF. For the CDR3, the DNA is TGTGCCAGCAGGAAGGAGTGGGGTAACACTGAAGCTTTCTTT.

This clonotype showed up many times. V and J are TRBV12-3 or TRBV12-4 and TRBJ2-3; 7 positions match TRBD1. V lost 2 bases, J lost 4 bases, and 6 bases stayed unmatched. CDR3 size: 15 residues. The CDR3, as DNA: TGTGCCAGCAGTTTAACGAACGGACAGGCAGATACGCAGTATTTT. Translating it yields CASSLTNGQADTQYF.

In this sample, this clonotype turned up a few times. The V and J genes are TRBV12-3 or TRBV12-4 and TRBJ2-7, with TRBD1 matching over 11 bases. Losses at the gene ends were 5 bases for V and 0 bases for J; bases not matched to a gene: 6. The CDR3 consists of 16 residues. CDR3: CASSPGTGGVSYEQYF. The CDR3 DNA reads TGTGCCAGCAGTCCCGGGACAGGGGGGGTCTCCTACGAGCAGTACTTC.

At least ten counts were recorded for this clonotype. This chain connects TRBV20-1 to TRBJ2-3; D uncertain. The CDR3 has 13 amino acids. Trimming cost V 4 bases and J 9 bases, with 17 bases left between them. The germline CDR1 and CDR2 sequences are DFQATT and SNEGSKA (reference sequence). Here the CDR3 DNA reads TGCAGTGCTACACTCGGACCGTCCAAAACGCAGTATTTT. This gives the protein CSATLGPSKTQYF.

The V call is TRBV7-6, the J call TRBJ2-3, with D possibly matching TRBD2 (6 bases). Germline V CDR1 and CDR2: SGHVS, FNYEAQ. This CDR3 contains 13 residues. V lost 0 bases and J 8 bases, leaving 9 bases between the germline ends. The CDR3 nucleotides are TGTGCCAGCAGCTTAGCGGGAGCGGGTACGCAGTATTTT. Translating it yields CASSLAGAGTQYF.

V usage is TRBV9 and J usage is TRBJ2-5; 7 nucleotides match TRBD1. Trimming removed 4 bases from V and 5 bases from J; junction bases left unmatched: 14. The CDR3 length is 16 residues. CDR1 SGDLS and CDR2 YYNGEE come from the germline V gene. The CDR3 is CASSIWTGGPGETQYF. DNA of the CDR3: TGTGCCAGCAGCATCTGGACAGGCGGCCCGGGTGAGACCCAGTACTTC. The variable domain in full, completed from reference TRBV9 and TRBJ2-5, reads DSGVTQTPKHLITATGQRVTLRCSPRSGDLSVYWYQQSLDQGLQFLIQYYNGEERAKGNILERFSAQQFPDLHSELNLSSLELGDSALYFCASSIWTGGPGETQYFGPGTRLLVL.

The chain recombines TRBV7-2 with TRBJ2-2; D perhaps matches TRBD1 (6 bases). V was clipped by 1 base and J by 3 bases, with 9 bases between them. The CDR3 contains 15 residues. From germline, CDR1 is SGHTA and CDR2 FQGNSA. The CDR3 sequence: CASSLVRTDTGELFF. The CDR3, as DNA: TGTGCCAGCAGCTTAGTTCGGACAGACACCGGGGAGCTGTTTTTT.

The chain combines TRBV10-3 with TRBJ1-1, with 10 bases matching TRBD1. V lost 6 bases and J lost 5; bases outside the gene matches: 6. The CDR3 is 14 residues long. Per the germline V gene, CDR1 is ENHRY and CDR2 is SYGVKD. The CDR3: CAIREDRGRTEAFF. CDR3 DNA sequence: TGTGCCATCAGAGAAGACAGGGGGCGAACTGAAGCTTTCTTT.

There are a few counts of this clonotype. The chain couples TRBV7-9 to TRBJ1-1; 11 bases match TRBD1. This CDR3 comprises 14 residues. CDR1 SEHNR and CDR2 FQNEAQ come from the germline V gene (reference sequence). Losses at the gene ends were 6 bases for V and 1 base for J; bases not matched to a gene: 1. The chain's CDR3 is CASRGQGENTEAFF. For the CDR3, the DNA is TGTGCCAGCAGGGGACAGGGGGAGAACACTGAAGCTTTCTTT.

This sequence joins TRBV7-3 and TRBJ2-6; D possibly corresponds to TRBD2 (6 bases). The length of the CDR3 is 18 residues. V dropped 1 base and J dropped 0 bases, with 13 bases sitting between them. Germline V gene data show CDR1 as SGHTA and CDR2 as FQGTGA. CDR3 nucleotides: TGTGCCAGCAGCTTAAGGGGGGATCTAAGCTCTGGGGCCAACGTCCTGACTTTC. Protein product: CASSLRGDLSSGANVLTF.

A few counts support this clonotype. This chain joins TRBV29-1 and TRBJ2-7, with 7 bases that match TRBD1. This CDR3 has 13 residues. Germline-derived CDR1 and CDR2 are SQVTM and ANQGSEA. Losses at the gene ends were 5 bases for V and 2 bases for J; bases not matched to a gene: 6. The CDR3 DNA reads as TGCAGCGTTTCCCGGACAGGCCCCTACGAGCAGTACTTC. It yields the protein CSVSRTGPYEQYF.